This is a list of T cell receptor beta chains from one sample in a study of regulatory T cells in long-lasting Graves disease. TCRdb reprocessed the multiplex PCR reads via MiXCR and lists one record per CDR3 protein. This sample has hundreds of thousands of distinct CDR3 sequences; roughly 15% occur once, and the top ten carry roughly 25%. This same sample was also part of a study on T cells in Graves' hyperthyroidism and ophthalmopathy.

Source: peripheral blood mononuclear cells (PBMCs), taken at new diagnosis, from a patient treated with antithyroid drugs. All receptors derive from a woman aged 35 to 59 with Graves disease. The CDR3 runs from the conserved cysteine through the conserved F or W. D genes are given only for firm matches. Size is stated for part of the rows, as once, few or many counts, or as a class when the clone is expanded.

TRBV7-9	TRBD1	few	TRBJ1-1	TGTGCCGGCACCGCGACAGGGGACAGCACTGAAGCTTTCTTT	CAGTATGDSTEAFF
TRBV19	TRBD2	.	TRBJ2-1	TGTGCCAGTAGCCAGGGCGCGGGGGGGCCGAACAATGAGCAGTTCTTC	CASSQGAGGPNNEQFF
TRBV12-3/TRBV12-4	TRBD1	many	TRBJ1-4	TGTGCCAGCAGTCTAGACAGGGGGCCAACTAATGAAAAACTGTTTTTT	CASSLDRGPTNEKLFF
TRBV3-1	.	few	TRBJ2-5	TGTGCCAGCAGCCATACTGACAGTCGCCAAGAGACCCAGTACTTC	CASSHTDSRQETQYF
TRBV20-1	.	.	TRBJ2-2	TGCAGTGCCAGAAGGGAGGCCTCGGGCACCGGGGAGCTGTTTTTT	CSARREASGTGELFF
TRBV18	TRBD1	few	TRBJ1-1	TGTGCCAGCTCACCATCCGGGACAGGGGCGCAGTGGAACACTGAAGCTTTCTTT	CASSPSGTGAQWNTEAFF
TRBV20-1	.	many	TRBJ2-5	TGCAGTGCCACCTCTGGGGGCCAAGAGACCCAGTACTTC	CSATSGGQETQYF
TRBV4-1	.	few	TRBJ2-6	TGCGCCAGCAGCCGAACCGAGATGGGCAACGTCCTGACTTTC	CASSRTEMGNVLTF
TRBV5-1	.	once	TRBJ2-5	TGCGCCAGCACCCGTAGTGGGCAAGAGACCCAGTACTTC	CASTRSGQETQYF
TRBV10-3	TRBD1	.	TRBJ1-2	TGTGCCATCCGGGACAGGGGGAACTATGGCTACACCTTC	CAIRDRGNYGYTF
TRBV7-9	.	.	TRBJ1-1	TGTGCCAGCAGCTCGACAAGGGGGGCCAACACTGAAGCTTTCTTT	CASSSTRGANTEAFF
TRBV11-2	.	many	TRBJ1-1	TGTGCCAGCAGCCAGGTCGGGACCGGTGAAGCTTTCTTT	CASSQVGTGEAFF
TRBV20-1	.	.	TRBJ1-4	TGCAGTCCCGGGCCTTCCCTTTTT	CSPGPSLF
TRBV11-3	.	.	TRBJ2-3	TGTGCCAGCAGCGAAGAGGCAGGGACAGATACGCAGTATTTT	CASSEEAGTDTQYF
TRBV12-3/TRBV12-4	.	many	TRBJ1-6	TGTGCCAGCAGTTCCCCGTCGGGACACTCCTATAATTCACCCCTCCACTTT	CASSSPSGHSYNSPLHF
TRBV6-2/TRBV6-3	.	.	TRBJ1-1	TGTGCCAGCACCGGATTGAACCTCGGACGGCACACTGAAGCTTTCTTT	CASTGLNLGRHTEAFF
TRBV7-9	.	.	TRBJ1-4	TGTGCCAGCAGCCCGTGGAGTAATGAAAAACTGTTTTTT	CASSPWSNEKLFF
TRBV5-1	.	.	TRBJ1-2	TGCGCCAGCAGCAACCGGGACATGAGTCGTGGCTACACCTTC	CASSNRDMSRGYTF
TRBV12-3/TRBV12-4	.	many	TRBJ2-3	TGTGCCAGCAGTTTGGGCCCCCGGGGGGCCAGGGATACGCAGTATTTT	CASSLGPRGARDTQYF
TRBV2	.	.	TRBJ2-1	TGTGCCAGCAGTTCGGCTGGTGCGGCCTACAATGAGCAGTTCTTC	CASSSAGAAYNEQFF
TRBV12-3/TRBV12-4	TRBD1	many	TRBJ2-7	TGTGCCAGCAGCAGAGGACAGGGGGCAGGTTACGAGCAGTACTTC	CASSRGQGAGYEQYF
TRBV5-4	.	.	TRBJ1-1	TGTGCCAGCATGAGCAGGGAAGGGATGAACACTGAAGCTTTCTTT	CASMSREGMNTEAFF
TRBV20-1	.	.	TRBJ2-4	TGCAGTGCCAACGGGGAAGCCAAAAACATTCAGTACTTC	CSANGEAKNIQYF
TRBV19	.	.	TRBJ1-2	TGTGCCAGTAGTATAGTCAACGGTAACTATGGCTACACCTTC	CASSIVNGNYGYTF
TRBV3-1	TRBD2	few	TRBJ2-1	TGTGCCAGCAGCCAAGATTTGGCTAGCGGGGGCAATGAGCAGTTCTTC	CASSQDLASGGNEQFF
TRBV28	.	many	TRBJ2-7	TGTGCCAGCAGTAAGATCCTAGAGGGGCACGAGCAGTACTTC	CASSKILEGHEQYF
TRBV11-2	.	few	TRBJ1-4	TGTGCCAGCAGTCGCCCAGGGGTTGGGGAAAAACTGTTTTTT	CASSRPGVGEKLFF
TRBV11-1	TRBD1	many	TRBJ1-1	TGTGCCAGCAGCTTGGGGACAGGGGTTAGCACTGAAGCTTTCTTT	CASSLGTGVSTEAFF
TRBV2	.	many	TRBJ1-2	TGTGCCAGCAGTGAGGGGGTTTATGGCTACACCTTC	CASSEGVYGYTF
TRBV20-1	TRBD2	many	TRBJ2-7	TGCAGTGCTCATTTCAGGGTAGCGGGGGGGAGCTCCTACGAGCAGTACTTC	CSAHFRVAGGSSYEQYF
TRBV24-1	.	.	TRBJ1-5	TGTGCCACCAGTGATCGGAGTCAGCCCCAGCATTTT	CATSDRSQPQHF
TRBV30	.	many	TRBJ1-6	TGTGCCTGGAGTCAGGGTTCACCCCTCCACTTT	CAWSQGSPLHF
TRBV29-1	TRBD2	few	TRBJ2-1	TGCAGCGTCCAGACTAGCGTTGAGCAGTTCTTC	CSVQTSVEQFF
TRBV7-9	.	.	TRBJ1-2	TGTGCCAGCGGGTCTGAAGGGCTCAGGGTTTTTATGGGGTATGGCTACACCTTC	CASGSEGLRVFMGYGYTF
TRBV4-1	.	.	TRBJ1-1	TGCGCCAGCAGCCAACTGGGGATGGCTGAAGCTTTCTTT	CASSQLGMAEAFF
TRBV6-2/TRBV6-3	.	many	TRBJ2-7	TGTGCCAGCAGACTACGGTGGGAGAGCTCCTACGAGCAGTACTTC	CASRLRWESSYEQYF
TRBV14	TRBD1	.	TRBJ2-7	TGTGCCAGCAGCCAAGGCAGGGGGAGCAACGAGCAGTACTTC	CASSQGRGSNEQYF
TRBV5-1	TRBD1	many	TRBJ2-2	TGCGCCAGCAGCCGGACAGGGTTCACCGGGGAGCTGTTTTTT	CASSRTGFTGELFF
TRBV5-1	.	.	TRBJ1-1	TGCGCCAGCAGATACAGGGACCTGAACACTGAAGCTTTCTTT	CASRYRDLNTEAFF
TRBV12-3/TRBV12-4	TRBD1	many	TRBJ2-7	TGTGCCAGCAGCCCGGGACAGGGTCTTAGGGAGCAGTACTTC	CASSPGQGLREQYF
TRBV12-3/TRBV12-4	TRBD2	once	TRBJ2-3	TGTGCCAGCAGTCGACTAGCTACTGGGGATACGCAGTATTTT	CASSRLATGDTQYF
TRBV5-4	TRBD1	.	TRBJ1-1	TGTGCCAGCAGCTTGGATACAGGGGCGAACACTGAAGCTTTCTTT	CASSLDTGANTEAFF